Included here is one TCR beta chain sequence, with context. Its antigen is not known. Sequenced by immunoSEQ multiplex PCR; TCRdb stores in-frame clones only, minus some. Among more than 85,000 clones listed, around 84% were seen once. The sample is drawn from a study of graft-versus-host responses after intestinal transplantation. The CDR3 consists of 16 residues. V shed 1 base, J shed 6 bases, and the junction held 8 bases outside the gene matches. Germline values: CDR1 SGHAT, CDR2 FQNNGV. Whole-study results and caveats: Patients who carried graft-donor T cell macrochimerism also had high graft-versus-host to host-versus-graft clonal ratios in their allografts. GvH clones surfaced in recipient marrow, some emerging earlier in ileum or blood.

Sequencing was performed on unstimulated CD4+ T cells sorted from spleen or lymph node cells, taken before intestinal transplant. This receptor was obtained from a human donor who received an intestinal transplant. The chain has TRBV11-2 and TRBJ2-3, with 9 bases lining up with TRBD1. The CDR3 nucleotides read TGTGCCAGCAGCTTAGGCCGGGACAGGGTATCGGATACGCAGTATTTT. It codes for CASSLGRDRVSDTQYF.